The T cell receptor beta chain under discussion was sequenced for a study of cytotoxic CD8 clonotypes in ibrutinib-treated CLL. The length of the CDR3 is 15 residues. The germline gives CDR1 SGHDN, CDR2 FVKESK. The ends were cut back, 5 bases at V and 6 bases at J, with 18 bases in the middle. The table came from immunoSEQ multiplex PCR; TCRdb's copy has only in-frame clones and leaves some out. Of 200,000 to 250,000 clones in the sample, around 70% are singletons; the top ten hold less than 20%. Sequenced here: PBMCs, sampled after 24 months of ibrutinib treatment. This TCR derives from a human donor with chronic lymphocytic leukemia. This chain connects TRBV14 to TRBJ2-3; tentative D call: TRBD1 (6 bases). The CDR3 loop reads CASSKGVRAADTQYF. Written as DNA, the CDR3 is TGTGCCAGCAGCAAGGGGGTTCGCGCCGCCGATACGCAGTATTTT.